Presented here are 29 T cell receptor beta chains from one specimen sequenced in a study of blood T cell repertoires in COVID-19. Only in-frame clones appear in the TCRdb table, and some are missing; sequencing was by immunoSEQ multiplex PCR. Among around 100,000 clones listed, around four fifths were seen once. Source material: peripheral blood. These receptor sequences come from a man over 45 with active or convalescent COVID-19.

This clone occurred a few times. The chain joins TRBV2 to TRBJ1-6; D is possibly TRBD1 (6 bases). CDR3 length equals 15 residues. Germline CDR1 SNHLY, CDR2 FYNNEI. V gave up 8 bases and J gave up 4 bases, with 15 bases separating them. The DNA of the CDR3 is TGTGCCAGCCGGAGACAGGACCTATATAATTCACCCCTCCACTTT. This gives the protein CASRRQDLYNSPLHF.

The chain uses TRBV11-2 and TRBJ2-7; TRBD1 aligns across 8 bases. V trimming: 4 bases; J trimming: 4 bases; junction bases outside the gene matches: 9. Germline V gene sequence: CDR1 SGHAT, CDR2 FQNNGV. The CDR3 loop spans 15 amino acids. This CDR3 is CASSSPGTGSYEQYF. CDR3 bases: TGTGCCAGCAGCTCCCCCGGGACAGGTTCTTACGAGCAGTACTTC.

The J gene is TRBJ2-4, the V gene TRBV19, with D perhaps matching TRBD1 (6 bases). V lost 2 bases and J lost 0, with 14 bases in between. Germline V gives CDR1 LNHDA, CDR2 SQIVND (reference sequence). The CDR3 sequence is 17 residues long. The CDR3 DNA reads as TGTGCCAGTAGTATAAGGGGGTTAGGCCCAGCCAAAAACATTCAGTACTTC. Residues: CASSIRGLGPAKNIQYF.

The rearrangement links TRBV11-3 to TRBJ2-7; 11 nucleotides align to TRBD1. The V gene's germline CDR1 is SGHNT and CDR2 YENEEA. This CDR3 has 15 residues. V gave up 0 bases and J gave up 6 bases; unmatched junction bases: 4. The CDR3 nucleotides are TGTGCCAGCAGCTTAGATACCGGGACAGGGGGCGAGCAGTACTTC. It codes for CASSLDTGTGGEQYF.

The chain employs TRBV6-5 and TRBJ1-1; D remains ambiguous. Trimming cost V 6 bases and J 4 bases, with 12 bases left between them. In germline, CDR1 is MNHEY, CDR2 SVGAGI. This CDR3 has 13 residues. CDR3 region: CASRRDILTEAFF. Here the CDR3 DNA reads TGTGCCAGCAGACGGGATATTCTCACTGAAGCTTTCTTT.

The genes are TRBV5-1 and TRBJ2-3, with 7 bases lining up with TRBD1. V trimming: 4 bases; J trimming: 0 bases; junction bases outside the gene matches: 5. Germline values: CDR1 SGHRS, CDR2 YFSETQ. The CDR3 is made up of 15 amino acids. The CDR3: CASSGRDRSTDTQYF. CDR3 nucleotide sequence: TGCGCCAGCAGCGGCCGGGACAGAAGCACAGATACGCAGTATTTT.

The V call is TRBV5-1, the J call TRBJ1-6; D possibly corresponds to TRBD1 (5 bases). CDR1 and CDR2 (germline): SGHRS, YFSETQ. V was trimmed by 3 bases and J by 5 bases, leaving 9 bases between them. The CDR3 length is 14 residues. This CDR3 is CASSSGLNNSPLHF. The CDR3 nucleotides are TGCGCCAGCAGCTCGGGACTCAATAATTCACCCCTCCACTTT.

J is TRBJ1-3 and V is TRBV6-5, with 7 bases lining up with TRBD1. The CDR3 loop spans 13 amino acids. The V gene's germline CDR1 is MNHEY and CDR2 SVGAGI. With 9 bases clipped from V and 10 bases from J, the junction kept 12 bases outside the gene matches. Written as DNA, the CDR3 is TGTGCCAGTGGACCGAGACAGGGAAGGACCATATATTTT. Translation: CASGPRQGRTIYF.

This chain uses TRBV7-8 with TRBJ1-1; 7 bases fit TRBD1. Germline values: CDR1 SGHVS, CDR2 FQNEAQ. This CDR3 comprises 15 residues. The ends lost 5 bases at V and 8 bases at J; junction bases unmatched: 14. CDR3 protein: CASSPSRTGNREAFF. The DNA for the CDR3 is TGTGCCAGCAGCCCCAGTCGGACAGGCAATAGAGAAGCTTTCTTT.

V usage is TRBV28 and J usage is TRBJ1-2; D gene uncertain. Germline V gene sequence: CDR1 MDHEN, CDR2 SYDVKM. The germline V and J ends were trimmed by 3 bases and 6 bases, with 5 bases remaining between them. There are 11 residues in the CDR3. The CDR3 spells CASSLRDGYTF. As DNA, the CDR3 is TGTGCCAGCAGTTTGAGGGATGGCTACACCTTC.

The chain is built from TRBV5-1 and TRBJ2-4; D unresolved. V was pared by 4 bases and J by 6 bases, with 14 bases between. Per germline, CDR1 SGHRS and CDR2 YFSETQ. The CDR3 has 14 residues. The CDR3 nucleotides are TGCGCCAGCAGCACAGACAATGTCGGAAACATTCAGTACTTC. Residues: CASSTDNVGNIQYF.

The V and J genes are TRBV5-1 and TRBJ1-2; TRBD1 is a possible D gene (5 bases). CDR1 is SGHRS, CDR2 YFSETQ, per germline. Trimming pared 1 base from V and 8 bases from J, leaving 18 bases between. This CDR3 contains 15 residues. The CDR3 reads CASSLNPGGPEGYTF. CDR3 nucleotide sequence: TGCGCCAGCAGCTTGAACCCCGGGGGACCAGAGGGCTACACCTTC. Full variable domain (missing parts from reference TRBV5-1 and TRBJ1-2): KAGVTQTPRYLIKTRGQQVTLSCSPISGHRSVSWYQQTPGQGLQFLFEYFSETQRNKGNFPGRFSGRQFSNSRSEMNVSTLELGDSALYLCASSLNPGGPEGYTFGSGTRLTVV.

The gene calls are TRBV30 and TRBJ2-7; 13 nucleotides align to TRBD2. CDR3 size: 18 residues. The V segment lost 4 bases and the J segment 2 bases; nucleotides outside the gene matches: 14. Germline loops: CDR1 GTSNPN, CDR2 SVGIG (reference sequence). CDR3: CAWTRFRTSGRVAYEQYF. For the CDR3, the DNA is TGTGCCTGGACCCGTTTTAGGACTAGCGGGAGAGTCGCCTACGAGCAGTACTTC. The full variable domain, with the rest looked up from reference TRBV30 and TRBJ2-7, is SQTIHQWPATLVQPVGSPLSLECTVEGTSNPNLYWYRQAAGRGLQLLFYSVGIGQISSEVPQNLSASRPQDRQFILSSKKLLLSDSGFYLCAWTRFRTSGRVAYEQYFGPGTRLTVT.

The chain carries TRBV3-1 (or the pseudogene TRBV3-2) and TRBJ2-1; 14 nucleotides align to TRBD2. Per the germline V gene, CDR1 is LGHDT and CDR2 is YNNKEL (reference sequence). The CDR3 is 16 residues long. The junction had 7 bases not matched to a gene; V was cut back by 5 bases and J by 7 bases. This CDR3 is CASSTGTSGSWNEQFF. CDR3 sequence (DNA): TGTGCCAGCAGCACTGGGACTAGCGGGAGTTGGAATGAGCAGTTCTTC.

V usage is TRBV5-1 and J usage is TRBJ1-4, with 8 bases that match TRBD1. J was trimmed by 4 bases and V by 4 bases; bases with no gene match: 3. The V gene's germline CDR1 is SGHRS and CDR2 YFSETQ. The length of the CDR3 is 14 residues. The CDR3 DNA reads TGCGCCAGCAGCCGGACAGGGAATAATGAAAAACTGTTTTTT. It translates to CASSRTGNNEKLFF.

This clone was observed once. CDR3 sequence: CSGGPRFDNEQFF. CDR3 nucleotides: TGCAGCGGCGGGCCAAGATTCGATAATGAGCAGTTCTTC. The J gene is TRBJ2-1, the V gene TRBV29-1; the D gene is possibly TRBD2 (5 bases). From germline, CDR1 is SQVTM and CDR2 ANQGSEA. The CDR3 covers 13 residues. The V and J ends lost 7 bases and 7 bases respectively, with 17 bases between them.

This clone has a single count. V and J are TRBV7-9 and TRBJ2-3, with TRBD1 matching over 8 bases. The CDR3 is 14 amino acids. V lost 5 bases and J lost 4; bases outside the gene matches: 5. The V gene's germline CDR1 is SEHNR and CDR2 FQNEAQ (reference sequence). CDR3 residues: CASSLTGGADTQYF. DNA for the CDR3: TGTGCCAGCAGCCTCACAGGGGGAGCAGATACGCAGTATTTT. Combining the CDR3 with reference TRBV7-9 and TRBJ2-3 gives the whole variable domain DTGVSQNPRHKITKRGQNVTFRCDPISEHNRLYWYRQTLGQGPEFLTYFQNEAQLEKSRLLSDRFSAERPKGSFSTLEIQRTEQGDSAMYLCASSLTGGADTQYFGPGTRLTVL.

The chain is built from TRBV13 and TRBJ1-6; TRBD1 agrees at 7 bases. V lost 5 bases to trimming and J lost 7 bases; unmatched junction nucleotides: 11. The germline CDR1 and CDR2 sequences are PRHDT and FYEKMQ (reference sequence). The CDR3 has 16 residues. CDR3 sequence reads: CASSPNPDRANSPLHF. CDR3 nucleotide sequence: TGTGCCAGCAGCCCTAACCCCGACAGGGCAAATTCACCCCTCCACTTT.

This chain uses TRBV25-1 with TRBJ1-4, with 7 bases matching TRBD1. CDR1 and CDR2 (germline): MGHDK, SYGVNS. Trimming removed 4 bases from V and 4 bases from J; junction bases left unmatched: 6. This CDR3 region has 15 residues. CDR3 DNA sequence: TGTGCCAGCAGTGCCGGGACAGCCTTTAATGAAAAACTGTTTTTT. It codes for CASSAGTAFNEKLFF.

The CDR3 DNA reads TGCGCCAGCAGCTCCGATTTCAACAGGGTATTCTCTGGAAACACCATATATTTT. The encoded protein is CASSSDFNRVFSGNTIYF. V is TRBV5-1 and J is TRBJ1-3, with TRBD1 as a possible D gene (6 bases). Trimming cost V 3 bases and J 0 bases, with 19 bases left between them. The CDR3 totals 18 residues. From germline, CDR1 is SGHRS and CDR2 YFSETQ. Based on the CDR3 plus reference TRBV5-1 and TRBJ1-3, the full variable domain is KAGVTQTPRYLIKTRGQQVTLSCSPISGHRSVSWYQQTPGQGLQFLFEYFSETQRNKGNFPGRFSGRQFSNSRSEMNVSTLELGDSALYLCASSSDFNRVFSGNTIYFGEGSWLTVV.

The chain employs TRBV4-1 and TRBJ2-1; 10 positions match TRBD2. The CDR3 is made up of 14 amino acids. Looked up from germline, CDR1 is MGHRA and CDR2 is YSYEKL. V lost 7 bases and J lost 7; bases outside the gene matches: 7. CDR3 nucleotides: TGCGCCAGCACCCCGCCTAGCGGGAGTAATGAGCAGTTCTTC. This sequence encodes CASTPPSGSNEQFF.

The rearrangement links TRBV7-9 to TRBJ2-3; D is perhaps TRBD1 (5 bases). Trimming pared 11 bases from V and 0 bases from J, leaving 15 bases between. The CDR3 runs to 14 residues. Germline loops: CDR1 SEHNR, CDR2 FQNEAQ (reference sequence). The CDR3 spells CAGLQASSTDTQYF. CDR3 sequence (DNA): TGTGCCGGGTTACAGGCCTCTAGCACAGATACGCAGTATTTT.

The rearrangement joins TRBV7-2 to TRBJ2-7; D call uncertain. Germline V CDR1 and CDR2: SGHTA, FQGNSA. With 7 bases removed from V and 0 bases from J, the gap between germline ends came to 16 bases. This CDR3 region has 15 residues. The CDR3 sequence: CASTPSPGYSYEQYF. Here the CDR3 DNA reads TGTGCCAGCACCCCTTCTCCGGGTTACTCCTACGAGCAGTACTTC.

The CDR3 sequence is CASSQVSPGRDYGYTF. CDR3 in DNA: TGTGCCAGCAGCCAAGTGTCGCCAGGGCGAGACTATGGCTACACCTTC. This chain joins TRBV3-1 (or the pseudogene TRBV3-2) and TRBJ1-2; tentative D call: TRBD1 (5 bases). The germline V gene has CDR1 LGHDT and CDR2 YNNKEL (reference sequence). Trimming cost V 1 base and J 3 bases, with 15 bases left between them. This CDR3 has 16 residues.

The chain uses TRBV19 and TRBJ2-1, with 7 bases fitting TRBD2. Germline V CDR1 and CDR2: LNHDA, SQIVND (reference sequence). This CDR3 comprises 12 residues. V shed 5 bases and J 10 bases; nucleotides not matched to a gene: 5. As DNA, the CDR3 is TGTGCCAGTAGTCCCCCCGGGGGGGAGCAGTTCTTC. This sequence encodes CASSPPGGEQFF. The full variable domain, in which reference TRBV19 and TRBJ2-1 provide the parts outside the CDR3, is DGGITQSPKYLFRKEGQNVTLSCEQNLNHDAMYWYRQDPGQGLRLIYYSQIVNDFQKGDIAEGYSVSREKKESFPLTVTSAQKNPTAFYLCASSPPGGEQFFGPGTRLTVL.

The genes are TRBV29-1 and TRBJ1-1; D is unclear. Germline values: CDR1 SQVTM, CDR2 ANQGSEA. This CDR3 spans 14 amino acids. Trimming shortened V by 0 bases and J by 3 bases, and 11 bases separated the two germline ends. CDR3: CSVEDLYLDTEAFF. The CDR3 DNA reads as TGCAGCGTTGAAGATCTCTACCTGGACACTGAAGCTTTCTTT.

The V and J genes are TRBV7-9 and TRBJ2-5, with D maybe TRBD1 (6 bases). The germline CDR1 and CDR2 sequences are SEHNR and FQNEAQ (reference sequence). Trimming removed 5 bases at V and 6 bases at J, with 22 bases between. This CDR3 comprises 16 residues. The CDR3 DNA sequence: TGTGCCAGCAGCACTCAACAGGGAACCTCGCGGAAGACCCAGTACTTC. As protein: CASSTQQGTSRKTQYF.

The rearrangement uses TRBV24-1 and TRBJ2-5; no firm D call. Germline CDR1 and CDR2: KGHDR and SFDVKD. The CDR3 contains 13 residues. The V end lost 9 bases, the J end lost 5 bases, and 15 bases lay between the germline ends. The CDR3 region has the DNA TGTGCCACCTCTCGGGTTAACGCGGAGACCCAGTACTTC. Translated, it gives CATSRVNAETQYF.

CDR3 amino acids: CASQPGQATGELFF. The CDR3 nucleotides are TGCGCCAGTCAACCGGGACAGGCTACCGGGGAGCTGTTTTTT. This chain joins TRBV5-1 and TRBJ2-2, with TRBD1 matching over 8 bases. Germline CDR1 and CDR2: SGHRS and YFSETQ. This CDR3 contains 14 residues. With 8 bases clipped from V and 5 bases from J, the junction kept 8 bases outside the gene matches.